This is a list of T cell receptor beta chains from one sample in a study of cytomegalovirus exposure and HLA in healthy donors. Libraries were prepared by immunoSEQ multiplex PCR; TCRdb keeps only in-frame clonotypes and omits some of them. The table has roughly 120,000 clones, approximately 80% seen once; the top ten hold 7.5% to 10%. The sample taken for sequencing was PBMCs. Receptors originate from a female donor in good health and CMV-seropositive. Both conserved end residues are part of each CDR3. Fields, in order: clone size, D gene, V gene, J gene, CDR3 protein, CDR3 DNA. D genes are given only for firm matches. Rows give clone size only sometimes, using once, few, many, or a class for an expanded clone.

size: NA
D: NA
V: TRBV6-1
J: TRBJ1-2
CDR3: CASSEESGGYGYTF
DNA: TGTGCCAGCAGTGAAGAAAGCGGGGGCTATGGCTACACCTTC

size: NA
D: NA
V: TRBV18
J: TRBJ1-1
CDR3: CASSPPSQGTNTEAFF
DNA: TGTGCCAGCTCACCACCCTCCCAGGGGACGAACACTGAAGCTTTCTTT

size: once
D: NA
V: TRBV19
J: TRBJ1-2
CDR3: CASSIREARGYGYTF
DNA: TGTGCCAGTAGTATCAGGGAGGCCCGAGGCTATGGCTACACCTTC

size: few
D: NA
V: TRBV28
J: TRBJ1-5
CDR3: CASSTQGPNQPQHF
DNA: TGTGCCAGCAGCACACAGGGTCCCAATCAGCCCCAGCATTTT

size: NA
D: NA
V: TRBV7-9
J: TRBJ1-3
CDR3: CASSLDRNSGNTIYF
DNA: TGTGCCAGCAGTCTTGACAGGAACTCTGGAAACACCATATATTTT

size: NA
D: NA
V: TRBV5-4
J: TRBJ1-6
CDR3: CASSGGAGLSSYNSPLHF
DNA: TGTGCCAGCAGTGGCGGGGCCGGACTTAGCTCCTATAATTCACCCCTCCACTTT

size: NA
D: TRBD2
V: TRBV5-1
J: TRBJ2-1
CDR3: CASSSPRTSGVPRSSYNEQFF
DNA: TGCGCCAGCAGCTCCCCAAGGACTAGCGGGGTACCTAGGAGCTCCTACAATGAGCAGTTCTTC

size: once
D: NA
V: TRBV9
J: TRBJ2-3
CDR3: CASSPTPGGTDTQYF
DNA: TGTGCCAGCAGCCCTACCCCAGGGGGCACAGATACGCAGTATTTT

size: NA
D: NA
V: TRBV7-8
J: TRBJ2-2
CDR3: CASSLVGGRGGTGELFF
DNA: TGTGCCAGCAGCTTAGTGGGGGGGCGCGGTGGCACCGGGGAGCTGTTTTTT

size: NA
D: NA
V: TRBV19
J: TRBJ1-1
CDR3: CATRITGGQVEAFF
DNA: TGTGCCACCCGCATCACTGGGGGACAAGTTGAAGCTTTCTTT

size: few
D: TRBD1
V: TRBV28
J: TRBJ2-7
CDR3: CASSLGDRGRRSDEQYF
DNA: TGTGCCAGCAGTTTAGGGGACAGGGGTCGCAGATCGGACGAGCAGTACTTC

size: NA
D: TRBD2
V: TRBV11-3
J: TRBJ2-3
CDR3: CASSSGGTTDTQYF
DNA: TGTGCCAGCAGCTCCGGGGGGACCACAGATACGCAGTATTTT

size: once
D: NA
V: TRBV7-9
J: TRBJ1-1
CDR3: CASSLLAGAEAFF
DNA: TGTGCCAGCAGCTTATTAGCGGGAGCTGAAGCTTTCTTT

size: NA
D: NA
V: TRBV7-2
J: TRBJ2-7
CDR3: CASSLGVTYEQYF
DNA: TGTGCCAGCAGCTTAGGAGTTACCTACGAGCAGTACTTC

size: NA
D: NA
V: TRBV29-1
J: TRBJ1-1
CDR3: CSVVVGNGRVGTEAFF
DNA: TGCAGCGTCGTTGTGGGTAACGGCAGGGTAGGTACTGAAGCTTTCTTT

size: NA
D: TRBD1
V: TRBV9
J: TRBJ2-7
CDR3: CASSEGQGTYEQYF
DNA: TGTGCCAGCAGCGAGGGACAGGGGACGTACGAGCAGTACTTC

size: NA
D: TRBD1
V: TRBV30
J: TRBJ1-1
CDR3: CAWSSGTGGEAFF
DNA: TGTGCCTGGAGTTCCGGGACAGGTGGGGAAGCTTTCTTT

size: NA
D: TRBD1
V: TRBV5-6
J: TRBJ2-1
CDR3: CASSFRTGTGVNNEQFF
DNA: TGTGCCAGCAGCTTTAGGACCGGGACAGGGGTGAACAATGAGCAGTTCTTC

size: NA
D: NA
V: TRBV6-1
J: TRBJ1-2
CDR3: CASLLTGLSNYGYTF
DNA: TGTGCCAGCCTTTTGACAGGCCTATCTAACTATGGCTACACCTTC

size: NA
D: NA
V: TRBV27
J: TRBJ2-1
CDR3: CASRTSGHNEQFF
DNA: TGTGCCAGCAGGACGAGCGGGCACAATGAGCAGTTCTTC

size: NA
D: TRBD2
V: TRBV5-1
J: TRBJ2-3
CDR3: CASSLDSGGAGDTQYF
DNA: TGCGCCAGCAGCTTGGATAGCGGGGGGGCTGGAGATACGCAGTATTTT

size: NA
D: TRBD1
V: TRBV28
J: TRBJ2-7
CDR3: CASSSGGEASYEQYF
DNA: TGTGCCAGCAGTTCAGGGGGCGAGGCTTCCTACGAGCAGTACTTC

size: NA
D: NA
V: TRBV7-9
J: TRBJ1-1
CDR3: CSSSFLLQGSFF
DNA: TGTTCCAGCAGCTTTCTATTACAGGGCAGTTTCTTT

size: NA
D: NA
V: TRBV4-2
J: TRBJ2-2
CDR3: CASSQDRATGELFF
DNA: TGTGCCAGCAGCCAAGACAGGGCCACCGGGGAGCTGTTTTTT

size: NA
D: NA
V: TRBV28
J: TRBJ1-4
CDR3: CASNSNEKLFF
DNA: TGTGCCAGCAACTCTAATGAAAAACTGTTTTTT

size: NA
D: NA
V: TRBV7-9
J: TRBJ2-3
CDR3: CASSSPPSPDTQYF
DNA: TGTGCCAGCAGCTCCCCCCCGAGTCCAGATACGCAGTATTTT

size: NA
D: TRBD1
V: TRBV18
J: TRBJ2-1
CDR3: CASSQDRDNEQFF
DNA: TGTGCCAGCTCACAGGACAGGGACAATGAGCAGTTCTTC

size: NA
D: TRBD1
V: TRBV28
J: TRBJ2-5
CDR3: CASSFHGTGLETQYF
DNA: TGTGCCAGCAGTTTCCACGGGACAGGGTTGGAGACCCAGTACTTC

size: NA
D: TRBD1
V: TRBV6-5
J: TRBJ2-3
CDR3: CASSYPQGAADTQYF
DNA: TGTGCCAGCAGTTACCCTCAGGGGGCGGCAGATACGCAGTATTTT

size: NA
D: NA
V: TRBV7-2
J: TRBJ1-6
CDR3: CASSSGTENSPLHF
DNA: TGTGCCAGCAGCTCCGGGACTGAAAATTCACCCCTCCACTTT

size: NA
D: TRBD1
V: TRBV5-1
J: TRBJ2-1
CDR3: CASSLDRDHLGYNEQFF
DNA: TGCGCCAGCAGCTTAGACAGGGATCATTTAGGCTACAATGAGCAGTTCTTC

size: NA
D: NA
V: TRBV7-2
J: TRBJ2-1
CDR3: CASSSLGPEQFF
DNA: TGTGCCAGCAGCTCCCTAGGCCCTGAGCAGTTCTTC

size: NA
D: TRBD1
V: TRBV5-4
J: TRBJ1-2
CDR3: CASSSRQGNWGYTF
DNA: TGTGCCAGCAGCTCACGACAGGGGAACTGGGGCTACACCTTC

size: NA
D: NA
V: TRBV27
J: TRBJ2-2
CDR3: CAGRGNTGELFF
DNA: TGTGCCGGGCGGGGGAACACCGGGGAGCTGTTTTTT

size: NA
D: TRBD1
V: TRBV30
J: TRBJ1-2
CDR3: CAWSVTPTGVVYGYTF
DNA: TGTGCCTGGAGTGTAACTCCGACAGGGGTGGTCTATGGCTACACCTTC

size: NA
D: NA
V: TRBV19
J: TRBJ2-2
CDR3: CASSMGGNGELFF
DNA: TGTGCCAGTAGTATGGGCGGGAACGGGGAGCTGTTTTTT

size: few
D: TRBD1
V: TRBV4-2
J: TRBJ1-1
CDR3: CASSQDGTGGANTEAFF
DNA: TGTGCCAGCAGCCAAGACGGCACAGGGGGCGCGAACACTGAAGCTTTCTTT

size: NA
D: TRBD1
V: TRBV9
J: TRBJ2-7
CDR3: CASSVRGTGGAEQYF
DNA: TGTGCCAGCAGCGTCCGAGGGACAGGGGGAGCCGAGCAGTACTTC

size: few
D: NA
V: TRBV7-9
J: TRBJ2-7
CDR3: CASSGTTRMAYF
DNA: TGTGCCAGCAGCGGGACAACGAGGATGGCGTACTTC

size: NA
D: NA
V: TRBV11-2
J: TRBJ2-7
CDR3: CASSMTDSHPYEQYF
DNA: TGTGCCAGCAGCATGACAGACTCCCACCCCTACGAGCAGTACTTC

size: few
D: NA
V: TRBV19
J: TRBJ1-4
CDR3: CASSSSVGEKLFF
DNA: TGTGCCAGTAGTTCCTCAGTTGGCGAAAAACTGTTTTTT

size: NA
D: TRBD1
V: TRBV6-5
J: TRBJ1-5
CDR3: CASSRGTGGGGPQHF
DNA: TGTGCCAGCAGCCGGGGGACAGGGGGAGGTGGGCCCCAGCATTTT

size: NA
D: NA
V: TRBV15
J: TRBJ1-6
CDR3: CATSRDGEGGSPLHF
DNA: TGTGCCACCAGCAGAGATGGGGAAGGGGGTTCACCCCTCCACTTT

size: once
D: TRBD2
V: TRBV7-6
J: TRBJ2-3
CDR3: CASSPTSGGAGDTQYF
DNA: TGTGCCAGCAGCCCTACTAGCGGGGGGGCCGGAGATACGCAGTATTTT

size: few
D: TRBD1
V: TRBV19
J: TRBJ1-2
CDR3: CASSNRDSLLTTYGYTF
DNA: TGTGCCAGTAGTAACCGGGACAGCCTGTTAACAACCTATGGCTACACCTTC